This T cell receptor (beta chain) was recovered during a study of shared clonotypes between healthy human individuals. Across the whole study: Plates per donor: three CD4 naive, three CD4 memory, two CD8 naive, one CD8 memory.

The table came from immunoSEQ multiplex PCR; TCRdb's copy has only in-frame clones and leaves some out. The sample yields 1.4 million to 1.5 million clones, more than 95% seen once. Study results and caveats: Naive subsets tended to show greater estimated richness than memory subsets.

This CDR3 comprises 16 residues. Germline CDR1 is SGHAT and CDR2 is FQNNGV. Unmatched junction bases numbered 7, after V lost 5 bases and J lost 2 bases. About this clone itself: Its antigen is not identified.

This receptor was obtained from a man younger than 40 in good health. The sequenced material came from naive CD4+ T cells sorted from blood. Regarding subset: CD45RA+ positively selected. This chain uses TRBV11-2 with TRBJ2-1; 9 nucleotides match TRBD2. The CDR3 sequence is CASSPRTSETYNEQFF. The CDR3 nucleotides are TGTGCCAGCAGCCCAAGGACTAGCGAGACCTACAATGAGCAGTTCTTC.